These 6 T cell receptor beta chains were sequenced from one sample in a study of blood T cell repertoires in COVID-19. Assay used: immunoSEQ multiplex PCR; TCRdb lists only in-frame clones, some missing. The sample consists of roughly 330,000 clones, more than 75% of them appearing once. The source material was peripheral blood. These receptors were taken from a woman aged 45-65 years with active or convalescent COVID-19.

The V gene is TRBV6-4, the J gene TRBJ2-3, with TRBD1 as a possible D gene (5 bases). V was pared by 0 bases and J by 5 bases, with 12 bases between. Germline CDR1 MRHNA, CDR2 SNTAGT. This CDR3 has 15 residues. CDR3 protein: CASSDSVAGKDTQYF. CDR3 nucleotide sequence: TGTGCCAGCAGTGACTCAGTAGCAGGGAAAGATACGCAGTATTTT.

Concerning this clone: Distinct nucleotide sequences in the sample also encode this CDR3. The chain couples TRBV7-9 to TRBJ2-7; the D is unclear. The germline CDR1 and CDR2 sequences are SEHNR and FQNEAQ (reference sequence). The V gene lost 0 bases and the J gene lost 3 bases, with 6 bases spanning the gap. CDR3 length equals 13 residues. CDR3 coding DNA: TGTGCCAGCAGCTTAGCAGGCGGCTACGAGCAGTACTTC. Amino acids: CASSLAGGYEQYF. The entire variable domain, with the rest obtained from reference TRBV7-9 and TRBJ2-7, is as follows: DTGVSQNPRHKITKRGQNVTFRCDPISEHNRLYWYRQTLGQGPEFLTYFQNEAQLEKSRLLSDRFSAERPKGSFSTLEIQRTEQGDSAMYLCASSLAGGYEQYFGPGTRLTVT.

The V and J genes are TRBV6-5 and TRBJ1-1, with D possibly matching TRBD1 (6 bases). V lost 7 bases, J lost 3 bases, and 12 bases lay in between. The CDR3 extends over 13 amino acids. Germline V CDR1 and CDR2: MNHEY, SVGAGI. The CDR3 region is CASKRTEYTEAFF. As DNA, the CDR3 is TGTGCCAGCAAACGGACAGAGTACACTGAAGCTTTCTTT.

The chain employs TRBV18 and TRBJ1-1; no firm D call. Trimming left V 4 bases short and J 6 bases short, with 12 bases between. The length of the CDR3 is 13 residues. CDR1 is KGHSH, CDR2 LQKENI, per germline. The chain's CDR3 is CASSLAGSPEAFF. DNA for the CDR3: TGTGCCAGCTCACTTGCGGGGAGTCCTGAAGCTTTCTTT.

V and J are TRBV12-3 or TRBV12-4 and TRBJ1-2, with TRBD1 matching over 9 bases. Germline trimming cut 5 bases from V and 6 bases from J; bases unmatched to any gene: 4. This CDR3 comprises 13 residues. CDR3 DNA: TGTGCCAGCAGTCTCGGGACAGGGAATGGCTACACCTTC. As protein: CASSLGTGNGYTF.

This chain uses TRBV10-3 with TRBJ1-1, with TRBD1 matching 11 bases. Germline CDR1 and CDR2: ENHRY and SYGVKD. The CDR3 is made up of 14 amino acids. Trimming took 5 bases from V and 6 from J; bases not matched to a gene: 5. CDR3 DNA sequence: TGTGCCATCAGTCACTTGGACAGGGGGCCTGAAGCTTTCTTT. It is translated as CAISHLDRGPEAFF.